This TCR beta chain was captured by sequencing in a study of blood T cell repertoires in COVID-19. Turning to the study itself: The United States, Italy and Spain supplied acute and convalescent COVID-19 samples. From T cells, B-cell-depleted T cells, or PBMCs came the material, which was cDNA or gDNA.

Trimming stripped 6 bases from V and 7 bases from J, with 18 bases between. The CDR3 has 14 residues. Germline V gene sequence: CDR1 MDHEN, CDR2 SYDVKM. As handled by the study authors: Amplification with reference gene primers provided the estimates of nucleated cell counts. Profiling relied on immunoSEQ multiplex PCR, and the TCRdb table lists in-frame clones only, not all of them. The D gene and trimming were derived from the DNA, and the V and J assignments and clone size from that table. The sample contains 200,000 or so clones, more than 85% of which appear only once. V and J are TRBV28 and TRBJ2-5; perhaps TRBD2 as D (6 bases). The sequence came from a man in his 70s with active or convalescent COVID-19. Sequenced sample: peripheral blood. CDR3 sequence reads: CASSVEGSYATQYF. CDR3 coding DNA: TGTGCCAGCAGCGTGGAGGGGAGTTATGCGACCCAGTACTTC. Filled out from reference TRBV28 and TRBJ2-5, the complete variable domain reads DVKVTQSSRYLVKRTGEKVFLECVQDMDHENMFWYRQDPGLGLRLIYFSYDVKMKEKGDIPEGYSVSREKKERFSLILESASTNQTSMYLCASSVEGSYATQYFGPGTRLLVL.